This T cell receptor beta chain was recorded in a study of monozygotic twins with inflammatory bowel disease. TCRdb reanalyzed the 5' RACE reads, giving one entry per CDR3 protein sequence and no DNA. This sample contains 420,000 or so distinct CDR3 sequences. CDR1 DFQATT and CDR2 SNEGSKA come from the germline V gene (reference sequence). The CDR3 extends over 15 amino acids. The receptor was derived from a human donor with ulcerative colitis or Crohn's disease, or a healthy co-twin of an affected twin (not recorded which). Sequenced material: blood. The rearrangement joins TRBV20-1 to TRBJ2-7; the TCRdb D gene call, TRBD1, has no DNA to confirm it. CDR3 amino acids: CSAPKGGRISYEQYF.